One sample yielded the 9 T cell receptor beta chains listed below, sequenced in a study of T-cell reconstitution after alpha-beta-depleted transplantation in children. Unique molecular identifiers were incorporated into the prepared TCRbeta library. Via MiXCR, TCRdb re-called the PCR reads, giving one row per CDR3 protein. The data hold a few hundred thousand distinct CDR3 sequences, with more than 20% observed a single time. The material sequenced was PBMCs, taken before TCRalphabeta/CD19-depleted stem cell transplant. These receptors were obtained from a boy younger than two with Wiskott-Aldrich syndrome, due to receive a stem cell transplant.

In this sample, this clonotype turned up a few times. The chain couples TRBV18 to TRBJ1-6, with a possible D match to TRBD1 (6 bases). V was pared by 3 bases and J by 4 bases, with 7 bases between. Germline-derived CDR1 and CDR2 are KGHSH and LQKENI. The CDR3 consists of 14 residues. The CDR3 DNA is TGTGCCAGCTCACCGGGGACATATAATTCACCCCTCCACTTT. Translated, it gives CASSPGTYNSPLHF.

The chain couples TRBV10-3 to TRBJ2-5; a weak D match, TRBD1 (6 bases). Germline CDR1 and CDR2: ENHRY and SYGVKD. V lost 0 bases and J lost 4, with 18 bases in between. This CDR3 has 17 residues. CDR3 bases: TGTGCCATCAGTGAGTCGAGGCCGGAATGGGGGCGAGAGACCCAGTACTTC. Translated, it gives CAISESRPEWGRETQYF.

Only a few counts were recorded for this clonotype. The CDR3 sequence is CASSFDRRSTGELFF. Here the CDR3 DNA reads TGTGCCAGCAGCTTTGACCGGCGAAGCACCGGGGAGCTGTTTTTT. The rearrangement links TRBV7-2 to TRBJ2-2; no clear D. Trimming pared 3 bases from V and 4 bases from J, leaving 12 bases between. Looked up from germline, CDR1 is SGHTA and CDR2 is FQGNSA. CDR3 size: 15 residues.

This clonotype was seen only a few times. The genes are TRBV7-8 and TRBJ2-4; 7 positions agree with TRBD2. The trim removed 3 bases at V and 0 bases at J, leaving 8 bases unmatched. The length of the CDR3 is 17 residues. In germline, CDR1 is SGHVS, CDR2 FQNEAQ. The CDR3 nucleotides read TGTGCCAGCAGCTTTGCTAGCGGAGGGCTAGCCAAAAACATTCAGTACTTC. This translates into CASSFASGGLAKNIQYF.

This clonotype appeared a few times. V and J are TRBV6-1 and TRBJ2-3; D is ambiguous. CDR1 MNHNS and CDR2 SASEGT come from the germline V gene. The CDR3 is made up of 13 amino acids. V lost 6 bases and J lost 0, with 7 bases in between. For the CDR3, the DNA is TGTGCCAGCAGGCAGACTAGCACAGATACGCAGTATTTT. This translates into CASRQTSTDTQYF.

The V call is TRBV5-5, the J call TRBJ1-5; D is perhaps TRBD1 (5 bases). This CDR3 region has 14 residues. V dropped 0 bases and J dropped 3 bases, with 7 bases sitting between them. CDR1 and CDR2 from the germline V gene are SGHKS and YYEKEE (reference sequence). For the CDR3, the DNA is TGTGCCAGCAGCTTGGTAGGGGACAATCAGCCCCAGCATTTT. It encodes CASSLVGDNQPQHF.

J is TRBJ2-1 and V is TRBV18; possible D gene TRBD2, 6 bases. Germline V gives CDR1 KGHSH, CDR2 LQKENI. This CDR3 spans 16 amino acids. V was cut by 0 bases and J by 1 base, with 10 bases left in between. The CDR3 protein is CASSPPTSISYNEQFF. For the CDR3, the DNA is TGTGCCAGCTCACCACCAACTAGCATTTCCTACAATGAGCAGTTCTTC.

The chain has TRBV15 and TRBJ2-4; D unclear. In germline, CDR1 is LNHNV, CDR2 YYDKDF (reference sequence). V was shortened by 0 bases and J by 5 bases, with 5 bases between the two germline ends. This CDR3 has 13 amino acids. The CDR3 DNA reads TGTGCCACCAGCAGAGATGGGGAAAACATTCAGTACTTC. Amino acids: CATSRDGENIQYF.

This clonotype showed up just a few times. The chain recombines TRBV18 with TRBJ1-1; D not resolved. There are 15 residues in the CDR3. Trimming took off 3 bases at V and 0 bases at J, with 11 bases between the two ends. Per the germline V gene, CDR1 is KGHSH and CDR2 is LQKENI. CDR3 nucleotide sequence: TGTGCCAGCTCACCGGTAGGTCTGGTGAACACTGAAGCTTTCTTT. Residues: CASSPVGLVNTEAFF.